This T cell receptor beta chain was sequenced during a study of PD-L1 blockade in urothelial cancer. Study-level results: It was durable-benefit patients whose tumor-associated blood clones expanded more at 3 weeks.

Time point given: pretreatment peripheral blood. Patients' urothelial carcinoma was locally advanced or metastatic. This table comes from immunoSEQ multiplex PCR, and its TCRdb copy is limited to in-frame clones, with some not included. The sample yields fewer than 65,000 clones, about 81% seen once. Notes on this clone: The antigen remains unidentified.

The CDR3 has 14 residues. V lost 3 bases to trimming and J lost 5 bases; unmatched junction nucleotides: 7. Per the germline V gene, CDR1 is SGDLS and CDR2 is YYNGEE. The TCR originated in a man aged 70-80 years with urothelial cancer. The genes are TRBV9 and TRBJ1-2; TRBD1 agrees at 7 bases. Sequences were derived from PBMCs, sampled around atezolizumab (anti-PD-L1) treatment. DNA for the CDR3: TGTGCCAGCAGCGACCTAGGGACAGCATATGGCTACACCTTC. The encoded protein is CASSDLGTAYGYTF.